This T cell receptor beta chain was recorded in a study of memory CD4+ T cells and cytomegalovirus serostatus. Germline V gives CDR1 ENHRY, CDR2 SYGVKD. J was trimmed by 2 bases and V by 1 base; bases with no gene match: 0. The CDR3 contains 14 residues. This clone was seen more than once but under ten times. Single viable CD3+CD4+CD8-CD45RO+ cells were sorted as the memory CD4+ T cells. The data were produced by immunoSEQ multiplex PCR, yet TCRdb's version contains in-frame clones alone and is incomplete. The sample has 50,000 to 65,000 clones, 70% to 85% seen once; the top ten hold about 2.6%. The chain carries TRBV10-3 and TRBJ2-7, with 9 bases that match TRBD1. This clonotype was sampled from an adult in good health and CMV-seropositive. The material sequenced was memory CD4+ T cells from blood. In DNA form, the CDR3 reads TGTGCCATCAGTGAGTGGGACAGGGCCTACGAGCAGTACTTC. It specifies CAISEWDRAYEQYF.